These T cell receptor beta chains were read from a single sample in a study of regulatory T cells in long-lasting Graves disease. TCRdb reprocessed the multiplex PCR reads via MiXCR and lists one record per CDR3 protein. The sample shows 540,000 or so distinct CDR3 sequences, roughly 12% of them seen only once. The data were also submitted as part of a second study, on T cells in Graves' hyperthyroidism and ophthalmopathy.

The source was peripheral blood mononuclear cells (PBMCs), collected at new diagnosis, from a patient treated with antithyroid drugs. The receptors here all came from a young man with Graves disease. CDR3s include the opening cysteine and the closing phenylalanine or tryptophan. Fields, in order: CDR3 protein, CDR3 DNA, J gene, V gene, clone size, D gene. D genes are given only for firm matches. Part of the rows lack a size; the others show once, few, many or a class for expanded clones.

CASSPSGTQETQYF	TGTGCCAGCAGTCCCAGCGGGACCCAAGAGACCCAGTACTTC	TRBJ2-5	TRBV18	many	TRBD2
CATGQYLYNEQFF	TGTGCCACCGGACAGTACCTCTACAATGAGCAGTTCTTC	TRBJ2-1	TRBV2	many	NA
CASLGQGDNQETQYF	TGTGCTAGTCTTGGACAGGGGGACAACCAAGAGACCCAGTACTTC	TRBJ2-5	TRBV12-5	many	TRBD1
CATTRAETQYF	TGTGCCACCACCCGGGCGGAGACCCAGTACTTC	TRBJ2-5	TRBV28	many	NA
CASSRRTDKETQYF	TGTGCCAGCAGCAGACGGACAGACAAAGAGACCCAGTACTTC	TRBJ2-5	TRBV5-5	many	NA
CASRRREGQGTQYF	TGTGCCAGCAGAAGGCGGGAGGGCCAGGGGACCCAGTACTTC	TRBJ2-5	TRBV6-1	many	TRBD2
CASSGGRDSPLHF	TGTGCCAGCTCAGGGGGCCGGGATTCACCCCTCCACTTT	TRBJ1-6	TRBV2	NA	TRBD1
CASSPSPGPYEQYF	TGTGCCAGCAGCCCATCCCCGGGACCTTACGAGCAGTACTTC	TRBJ2-7	TRBV3-1	NA	NA
CASRPSAGKTEAFF	TGTGCCAGCCGCCCCTCAGCAGGCAAGACTGAAGCTTTCTTT	TRBJ1-1	TRBV6-2/TRBV6-3	many	NA
CAGRSSNRGPRYGYTF	TGTGCCGGCAGGTCCTCTAACAGGGGGCCGCGCTATGGCTACACCTTC	TRBJ1-2	TRBV12-3/TRBV12-4	many	TRBD1
CASSPRQGGSQPQHF	TGTGCCAGCAGCCCTAGACAGGGAGGTTCTCAGCCCCAGCATTTT	TRBJ1-5	TRBV11-2	NA	TRBD1
CSANGQSETQYF	TGCAGTGCTAATGGACAGTCAGAGACCCAGTACTTC	TRBJ2-5	TRBV20-1	many	NA
CASSLVQGPTEAFF	TGTGCCAGCAGCTTAGTCCAGGGGCCCACTGAAGCTTTCTTT	TRBJ1-1	TRBV7-9	many	NA
CASSMWLAGEGEQFF	TGTGCCAGTAGTATGTGGCTAGCGGGAGAGGGTGAGCAGTTCTTC	TRBJ2-1	TRBV19	NA	TRBD2
CASRTDTPYEQYF	TGTGCCAGCAGGACCGACACCCCCTACGAGCAGTACTTC	TRBJ2-7	TRBV6-2/TRBV6-3	NA	NA
CASSLQGRNEQFF	TGTGCCAGCAGTTTACAGGGTAGGAATGAGCAGTTCTTC	TRBJ2-1	TRBV28	many	NA
CSVLPGVNQPQHF	TGCAGCGTTTTACCCGGAGTCAATCAGCCCCAGCATTTT	TRBJ1-5	TRBV29-1	many	NA
CSATLGDSPFYEQYF	TGCAGTGCTACCCTTGGGGACAGCCCCTTCTACGAGCAGTACTTC	TRBJ2-7	TRBV20-1	many	TRBD1
CSARTSGSNTQYF	TGCAGTGCTCGGACTAGCGGGAGTAATACGCAGTATTTT	TRBJ2-3	TRBV20-1	NA	TRBD2
CSVGEWSGNEQFF	TGCAGCGTTGGGGAATGGAGTGGGAATGAGCAGTTCTTC	TRBJ2-1	TRBV29-1	few	NA
CASTPQVVGGELFF	TGTGCCAGCACCCCTCAAGTAGTTGGCGGGGAGCTGTTTTTT	TRBJ2-2	TRBV12-3/TRBV12-4	many	NA
CSATRQTGGYTF	TGCAGTGCTACCCGACAAACAGGCGGCTACACCTTC	TRBJ1-2	TRBV20-1	many	NA
CASSISSGYSYNEQFF	TGTGCCAGTAGTATATCTTCCGGGTACTCCTACAATGAGCAGTTCTTC	TRBJ2-1	TRBV19	few	NA
CASSGRTPKNIQYF	TGTGCCAGCAGTGGAAGAACTCCCAAAAACATTCAGTACTTC	TRBJ2-4	TRBV6-1	few	NA
CASSQEGGTVYGYTF	TGTGCCAGCAGCCAAGAGGGCGGGACAGTCTATGGCTACACCTTC	TRBJ1-2	TRBV3-1	many	TRBD1
CASRADGYSYNEQFF	TGTGCCAGCAGAGCCGACGGTTACTCCTACAATGAGCAGTTCTTC	TRBJ2-1	TRBV7-9	few	NA
CASSTGSDRASYNEQFF	TGTGCCAGCAGTACTGGCTCGGACAGGGCATCCTACAATGAGCAGTTCTTC	TRBJ2-1	TRBV12-3/TRBV12-4	many	TRBD1
CSGLTGDTGELFF	TGCAGTGGATTGACAGGGGACACCGGGGAGCTGTTTTTT	TRBJ2-2	TRBV20-1	NA	TRBD1
CASRLTSNNEQFF	TGCGCCAGCAGGCTGACTAGTAACAATGAGCAGTTCTTC	TRBJ2-1	TRBV5-1	few	NA
CSVGDTYEQYF	TGCAGCGTGGGGGACACCTACGAGCAGTACTTC	TRBJ2-7	TRBV29-1	few	NA
CASSLTSGRETDTQYF	TGTGCCAGCAGTTTAACTAGCGGGAGGGAAACAGATACGCAGTATTTT	TRBJ2-3	TRBV28	few	TRBD2
CASDGGSTDTQYF	TGTGCCAGCGACGGCGGAAGCACAGATACGCAGTATTTT	TRBJ2-3	TRBV12-3/TRBV12-4	many	NA
CASSLWGDSSYNEQFF	TGTGCCAGCAGCTTGTGGGGAGACTCTTCCTACAATGAGCAGTTCTTC	TRBJ2-1	TRBV11-2	many	NA
CASSPLALYEQYF	TGTGCCAGCTCACCACTCGCTCTCTACGAGCAGTACTTC	TRBJ2-7	TRBV18	NA	NA
CASSVAGTSSYNEQFF	TGTGCCAGCTCGGTGGCGGGGACAAGCTCCTACAATGAGCAGTTCTTC	TRBJ2-1	TRBV6-2/TRBV6-3	NA	NA